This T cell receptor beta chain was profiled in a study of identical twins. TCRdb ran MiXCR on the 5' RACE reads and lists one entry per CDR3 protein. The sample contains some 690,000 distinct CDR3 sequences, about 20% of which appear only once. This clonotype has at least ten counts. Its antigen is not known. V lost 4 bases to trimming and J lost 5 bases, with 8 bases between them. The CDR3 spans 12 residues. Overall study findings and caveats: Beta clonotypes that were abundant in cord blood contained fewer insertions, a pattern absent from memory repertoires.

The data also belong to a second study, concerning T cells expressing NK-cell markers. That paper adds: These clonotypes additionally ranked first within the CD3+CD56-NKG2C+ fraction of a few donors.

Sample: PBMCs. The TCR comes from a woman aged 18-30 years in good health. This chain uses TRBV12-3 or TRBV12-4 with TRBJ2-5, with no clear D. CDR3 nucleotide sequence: TGTGCCAGCAGTTATGTGGAGGAGACCCAGTACTTC. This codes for CASSYVEETQYF.